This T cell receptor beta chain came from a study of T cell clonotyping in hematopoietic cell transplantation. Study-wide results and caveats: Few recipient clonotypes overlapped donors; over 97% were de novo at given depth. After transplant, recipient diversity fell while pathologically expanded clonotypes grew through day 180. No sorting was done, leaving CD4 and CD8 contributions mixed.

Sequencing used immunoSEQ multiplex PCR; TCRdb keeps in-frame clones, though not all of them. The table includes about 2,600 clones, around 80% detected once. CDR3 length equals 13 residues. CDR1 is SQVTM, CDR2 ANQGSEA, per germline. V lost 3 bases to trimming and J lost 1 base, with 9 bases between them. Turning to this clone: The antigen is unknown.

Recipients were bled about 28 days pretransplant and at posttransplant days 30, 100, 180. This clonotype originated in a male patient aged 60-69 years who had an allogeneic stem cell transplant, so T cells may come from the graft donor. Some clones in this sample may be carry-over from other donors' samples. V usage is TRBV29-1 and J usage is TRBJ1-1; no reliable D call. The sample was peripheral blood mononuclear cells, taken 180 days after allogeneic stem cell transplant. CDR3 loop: CSVESTPNTEAFF. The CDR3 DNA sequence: TGCAGCGTTGAGTCAACCCCGAACACTGAAGCTTTCTTT.